This record looks at one TCR beta chain sequence and its context. This sample was taken from a study of blood T cell repertoires in COVID-19. Looking at the study overall: Acute-phase and convalescent COVID-19 samples originated in the United States, Italy and Spain.

Trimming cost V 2 bases and J 6 bases, with 14 bases left between them. CDR3 length equals 14 residues. Per the germline V gene, CDR1 is SQVTM and CDR2 is ANQGSEA. Only in-frame clones appear in the TCRdb table, and some are missing; sequencing was by immunoSEQ multiplex PCR. Among about 100,000 clones listed, roughly 83% were seen once. This sequence originates from a woman aged 55-69 years with acute or convalescent COVID-19. The chain joins TRBV29-1 to TRBJ1-5, with unresolved D. Material: peripheral blood. CDR3 coding DNA: TGCAGCGTTGAACTCACGGGGTCCGGTCAGCCCCAGCATTTT. It codes for CSVELTGSGQPQHF. Drawing the rest from reference TRBV29-1 and TRBJ1-5, the complete variable domain is SAVISQKPSRDICQRGTSLTIQCQVDSQVTMMFWYRQQPGQSLTLIATANQGSEATYESGFVIDKFPISRPNLTFSTLTVSNMSPEDSSIYLCSVELTGSGQPQHFGDGTRLSIL.